Reported below is one T cell receptor beta chain. The target antigen is unknown. The entry originates in a study of blood T cells in healthy people across ages. Findings of the study overall: Both naive CD4+ cell counts and diversity were greater in long-lived donors than in aged donors.

PCR was performed a second time for about 7 to 12 cycles using a sample-barcoded 5' primer and a J-beta primer mix. Each CDR3 protein gets one entry after TCRdb re-called the 5' RACE reads with MiXCR. The data contain more than 700,000 distinct CDR3 sequences, about 47% of them singletons. The source is an elderly man in good health. Sample: blood.

CDR3 in amino acids: CASSSEGYEAFF. The CDR3 DNA reads TGTGCCAGCAGTTCGGAGGGGTATGAAGCTTTCTTT. The V gene is TRBV27, the J gene TRBJ1-1; weak D call: TRBD1 (5 bases). The CDR3 is 12 amino acids. The germline CDR1 and CDR2 sequences are MNHEY and SMNVEV (reference sequence). V dropped 4 bases and J dropped 7 bases, with 10 bases sitting between them.